This TCR beta chain comes out of a study of CD8 T cells in Susac syndrome. The V end was cut by 4 bases, the J end by 0 bases, with 6 bases between. The CDR3 is 13 residues long. Germline-derived CDR1 and CDR2 are SEHNR and FQNEAQ (reference sequence). An amount of RNA that ranged from about 0.45 to 1 ug was reverse transcribed with random hexamers. TCR beta CDR3 was amplified by immunoSEQ covering 54 Vbeta and 13 Jbeta. TCRdb ran MiXCR on the immunoSEQ multiplex PCR reads and lists one entry per CDR3 protein. The repertoire has over 140,000 distinct CDR3 sequences, more than 85% of them found once; the top ten carry more than 0.11%.

V gene TRBV7-9 combines with J gene TRBJ1-2; perhaps TRBD1 as D (5 bases). The receptor was isolated from a human donor with Susac syndrome. The sequenced material came from CD4+ T cells from PBMCs. Written as DNA, the CDR3 is TGTGCCAGCAGCTCCAGGGCTAACTATGGCTACACCTTC. Translation: CASSSRANYGYTF.